Listed here are 30 T cell receptor beta chains from one sample, sequenced in a study of shared clonotypes between healthy human individuals (TCRdb year 2020). The receptor library was made with the immunoSEQ multiplex PCR assay. TCRdb took this table from immuneACCESS and kept in-frame rearrangements with V and J called. Such tables lack part of the clones; where checked against another copy, unresolved V genes explain under half of the gap, and the rest is unexplained. For this sample there are more than 1.2 million clones; approximately 98.5% appear just once. The top ten constitute 0.36% of the sample. Sequencing used naive CD4+ T cells sorted from blood. Sample cell subset or site, as interpreted from the label and publication: CD45RA+ positively selected. These receptors were collected from a man younger than 45 in good health.

The chain is built from TRBV7-8 and TRBJ2-2; 11 bases are a match to TRBD1. The CDR3 spans 15 residues. The germline gives CDR1 SGHVS, CDR2 FQNEAQ. The V segment lost 5 bases and the J segment 8 bases; nucleotides outside the gene matches: 7. The CDR3 region is CASSQGQGAGGELFF. The DNA for the CDR3 is TGTGCCAGCAGCCAAGGACAGGGGGCGGGTGGGGAGCTGTTTTTT.

J is TRBJ2-7 and V is TRBV6-1, with 9 bases lining up with TRBD1. The CDR3 loop spans 15 amino acids. Germline V gene sequence: CDR1 MNHNS, CDR2 SASEGT. V trimming: 6 bases; J trimming: 1 base; junction bases outside the gene matches: 7. CDR3 nucleotide sequence: TGTGCCAGCAGGGTAACAGGGGGCTTTTCCTACGAGCAGTACTTC. It translates to CASRVTGGFSYEQYF.

The V and J genes are TRBV27 and TRBJ1-5; tentatively, D is TRBD1 (6 bases). CDR3 length: 15 amino acids. CDR1 MNHEY and CDR2 SMNVEV come from the germline V gene (reference sequence). Trimming removed 5 bases from V and 5 bases from J, with 16 bases in between. CDR3 sequence reads: CASSPTQGRYQPQHF. CDR3 nucleotide sequence: TGTGCCAGCAGTCCCACACAGGGACGGTATCAGCCCCAGCATTTT.

V gene TRBV9 combines with J gene TRBJ1-2, with D uncertain. CDR1 and CDR2 (germline): SGDLS, YYNGEE. The CDR3 totals 13 residues. The V end was cut by 0 bases, the J end by 7 bases, with 10 bases between. The CDR3 DNA follows: TGTGCCAGCAGCGTAGAGTATTTACGTGGCTACACCTTC. As protein: CASSVEYLRGYTF. The full variable domain, with the rest looked up from reference TRBV9 and TRBJ1-2, is DSGVTQTPKHLITATGQRVTLRCSPRSGDLSVYWYQQSLDQGLQFLIQYYNGEERAKGNILERFSAQQFPDLHSELNLSSLELGDSALYFCASSVEYLRGYTFGSGTRLTVV.

This sequence joins TRBV6-1 and TRBJ2-3; D may be TRBD2 (6 bases). V lost 3 bases and J 4 bases, leaving 17 bases between the germline ends. This CDR3 comprises 16 residues. CDR1 and CDR2 from the germline V gene are MNHNS and SASEGT. CDR3: CASSDSLALGADTQYF. DNA of the CDR3: TGTGCCAGCAGTGATTCTCTAGCGTTGGGCGCAGATACGCAGTATTTT.

The rearrangement links TRBV9 to TRBJ1-3; D is undetermined. This CDR3 is built from 15 residues. The V gene lost 4 bases and the J gene lost 0 bases, with 11 bases spanning the gap. Germline V gene data show CDR1 as SGDLS and CDR2 as YYNGEE. The chain's CDR3 is CASSLDPYSGNTIYF. The CDR3, as DNA: TGTGCCAGCAGCCTGGACCCGTACTCTGGAAACACCATATATTTT.

This clone was recorded once. The chain joins TRBV2 to TRBJ2-1; D possibly corresponds to TRBD2 (6 bases). The CDR3 contains 13 residues. CDR1 SNHLY and CDR2 FYNNEI come from the germline V gene. Between the trimmed V and J ends, which lost 4 bases and 4 bases, there was a span of 8 bases. CDR3 residues: CASSGDLYNEQFF. The CDR3 DNA sequence: TGTGCCAGCAGTGGGGACTTGTACAATGAGCAGTTCTTC.

The J gene is TRBJ1-1, the V gene TRBV18; D ambiguous. Germline V gives CDR1 KGHSH, CDR2 LQKENI. Trimming pared 1 base from V and 0 bases from J, leaving 9 bases between. This CDR3 contains 15 residues. CDR3 nucleotide sequence: TGTGCCAGCTCACCACTGGCGGTAATGAACACTGAAGCTTTCTTT. Its translation: CASSPLAVMNTEAFF.

The chain is built from TRBV7-8 and TRBJ2-7; D not resolved. Trimming shortened V by 8 bases and J by 1 base, and 6 bases separated the two germline ends. This CDR3 spans 11 amino acids. Germline CDR1 is SGHVS and CDR2 is FQNEAQ. This CDR3 is CASGRSYEQYF. The CDR3 coding sequence is TGTGCCAGCGGCAGATCCTACGAGCAGTACTTC.

V gene TRBV10-3 combines with J gene TRBJ2-7, with D perhaps given as TRBD1 or TRBD2 (5 bases each). Trimming removed 7 bases from V and 2 bases from J, with 12 bases in between. Germline values: CDR1 ENHRY, CDR2 SYGVKD. The CDR3 contains 13 residues. As DNA, the CDR3 is TGTGCCATCAACCGGGACCCTGCCTACGAGCAGTACTTC. Amino acids: CAINRDPAYEQYF.

Remarks on this clone: This same CDR3 is encoded by further DNA sequences in the sample. The CDR3 bases are TGTGCCAGCTCCCTCCGGGTTTACAATGAGCAGTTCTTC. Translation: CASSLRVYNEQFF. V gene TRBV11-2 combines with J gene TRBJ2-1; no clear D gene. The CDR3 sequence is 13 residues long. Germline CDR1 and CDR2: SGHAT and FQNNGV. Trimming stripped 8 bases from V and 4 bases from J, with 12 bases between.

This chain uses TRBV10-2 with TRBJ1-5; TRBD1 matches at 11 bases. Germline CDR1 reads WSHSY; CDR2 reads SAAADI. The CDR3 loop spans 16 amino acids. J was trimmed by 2 bases and V by 4 bases; bases with no gene match: 4. The CDR3 loop reads CASSGDRGEGNQPQHF. CDR3 coding DNA: TGCGCCAGCAGTGGGGACAGGGGGGAGGGCAATCAGCCCCAGCATTTT.

The chain links TRBV7-9 to TRBJ2-7; D gene ambiguous. The CDR3 loop spans 13 amino acids. Trimming removed 5 bases at V and 3 bases at J, with 11 bases between. Germline V CDR1 and CDR2: SEHNR, FQNEAQ (reference sequence). In nucleotides, the CDR3 is TGTGCCAGCAGCCCGACGACGGTCTACGAGCAGTACTTC. Encoded protein: CASSPTTVYEQYF.

V is TRBV7-9 and J is TRBJ2-2; 11 positions match TRBD2. The CDR3 extends over 17 amino acids. V gave up 2 bases and J gave up 1 base; unmatched junction bases: 3. Germline CDR1 and CDR2: SEHNR and FQNEAQ (reference sequence). DNA for the CDR3: TGTGCCAGCAGCTTAAGAGGACTAGCGGGGAACACCGGGGAGCTGTTTTTT. Its protein is CASSLRGLAGNTGELFF.

The genes are TRBV4-1 and TRBJ2-3, with D uncertain. The germline gives CDR1 MGHRA, CDR2 YSYEKL. Trimming cost V 1 base and J 0 bases, with 11 bases left between them. This CDR3 is 16 amino acids long. The CDR3 here is CASSQASGRSTDTQYF. In DNA form, the CDR3 reads TGCGCCAGCAGCCAAGCGTCTGGCAGGAGCACAGATACGCAGTATTTT.

The chain links TRBV5-6 to TRBJ2-7, with 7 bases matching TRBD1. CDR1 SGHDT and CDR2 YYEEEE come from the germline V gene. V dropped 0 bases and J dropped 3; count of bases not matched to a gene: 6. The CDR3 has 15 residues. CDR3: CASSLGDRILYEQYF. CDR3 in DNA: TGTGCCAGCAGCTTGGGGGACAGAATACTCTACGAGCAGTACTTC.

CDR3 in DNA: TGTGCCAGCAGAATAAACACCGGGGAGCTGTTTTTT. Protein product: CASRINTGELFF. The genes are TRBV28 and TRBJ2-2; D not certain. Germline values: CDR1 MDHEN, CDR2 SYDVKM. The CDR3 is 12 residues long. Trimming removed 6 bases from V and 2 bases from J, with 4 bases in between.

The chain joins TRBV5-1 to TRBJ2-1; D is unclear. The CDR3 totals 16 residues. V was cut by 3 bases and J by 0 bases, with 13 bases left in between. Per the germline V gene, CDR1 is SGHRS and CDR2 is YFSETQ. Here the CDR3 reads CASSSDPPSSYNEQFF. The CDR3, as DNA: TGCGCCAGCAGCTCAGATCCACCAAGCTCCTACAATGAGCAGTTCTTC.

The chain uses TRBV27 and TRBJ1-1; perhaps TRBD1 as D (6 bases). Germline V gene sequence: CDR1 MNHEY, CDR2 SMNVEV (reference sequence). This CDR3 is 12 amino acids long. V shed 7 bases and J shed 8 bases, with 14 bases lying between them. The CDR3 sequence is CASKNLGTEAFF. Written as DNA, the CDR3 is TGTGCCAGCAAGAACCTCGGGACAGAAGCTTTCTTT.

The chain is built from TRBV7-3 and TRBJ2-7, with a weak D call TRBD1 (5 bases). Germline V CDR1 and CDR2: SGHTA, FQGTGA. Trimming took 1 base from V and 3 from J, leaving 10 bases between them. This CDR3 spans 14 amino acids. CDR3 sequence: CASSLNPGIYEQYF. The CDR3 DNA reads as TGTGCCAGCAGCTTAAATCCAGGGATCTACGAGCAGTACTTC.

J is TRBJ2-7 and V is TRBV5-1; D might be TRBD1 or TRBD2, each matching 5 bases. Germline V gives CDR1 SGHRS, CDR2 YFSETQ. V was clipped by 4 bases and J by 7 bases, with 21 bases between them. The CDR3 length is 15 residues. CDR3 amino acids: CASSTDTLGRGEQYF. The CDR3, as DNA: TGCGCCAGCAGCACGGACACGTTGGGGCGCGGGGAGCAGTACTTC.

The CDR3 loop is CASSLQKGLAGRWEQYF. In nucleotides, the CDR3 is TGTGCCAGCAGCTTACAGAAGGGACTAGCGGGAAGGTGGGAGCAGTACTTC. The chain joins TRBV7-9 to TRBJ2-7; 13 positions agree with TRBD2. Trimming at V came to 2 bases and at J to 7 bases, leaving 11 bases not matched to a gene. CDR3 length: 17 residues. Per the germline V gene, CDR1 is SEHNR and CDR2 is FQNEAQ (reference sequence).

This chain uses TRBV7-8 with TRBJ1-3; D remains unclear. V was clipped by 5 bases and J by 0 bases, with 14 bases between them. This CDR3 spans 16 amino acids. Germline CDR1 is SGHVS and CDR2 is FQNEAQ. DNA for the CDR3: TGTGCCAGCAGCCAACTCGTAACTAGCTCTGGAAACACCATATATTTT. Translating it yields CASSQLVTSSGNTIYF.

As DNA, the CDR3 is TGCGCCAGCAGCCACGAGGGTGGACAGGATAGCAATCAGCCCCAGCATTTT. It encodes CASSHEGGQDSNQPQHF. The V call is TRBV4-1, the J call TRBJ1-5; 7 bases are a match to TRBD1. With V trimmed by 3 bases and J by 0 bases, 8 bases remained unmatched. Germline lookup yields CDR1 MGHRA and CDR2 YSYEKL. The CDR3 runs to 17 residues.

The rearrangement uses TRBV5-1 and TRBJ1-1; no definite D call. CDR1 and CDR2 (germline): SGHRS, YFSETQ. The CDR3 covers 15 residues. V dropped 5 bases and J dropped 0 bases, with 14 bases sitting between them. CDR3 nucleotides: TGCGCCAGCAGGACGAACAATGGGATGAACACTGAAGCTTTCTTT. Protein product: CASRTNNGMNTEAFF. The full variable domain, completed using reference TRBV5-1 and TRBJ1-1, is KAGVTQTPRYLIKTRGQQVTLSCSPISGHRSVSWYQQTPGQGLQFLFEYFSETQRNKGNFPGRFSGRQFSNSRSEMNVSTLELGDSALYLCASRTNNGMNTEAFFGQGTRLTVV.

The chain carries TRBV19 and TRBJ1-5; D gene ambiguous. The CDR3 is 12 residues long. The germline V and J ends were trimmed by 3 bases and 6 bases, with 6 bases remaining between them. CDR1 LNHDA and CDR2 SQIVND come from the germline V gene (reference sequence). The CDR3: CASSISPQPQHF. CDR3 sequence (DNA): TGTGCCAGTAGTATCTCTCCTCAGCCCCAGCATTTT.

The rearrangement joins TRBV5-4 to TRBJ2-3, with TRBD2 identical over 8 bases. CDR1 SGHNT and CDR2 YYREEE come from the germline V gene (reference sequence). This CDR3 is built from 16 residues. Germline trimming cut 4 bases from V and 6 bases from J; bases unmatched to any gene: 13. The CDR3 loop is CASSEGGRGGMDTQYF. CDR3 DNA sequence: TGTGCCAGCAGCGAGGGAGGTCGGGGGGGGATGGATACGCAGTATTTT.

The rearrangement joins TRBV27 to TRBJ2-2; TRBD1 might be the D (6 bases). Germline-derived CDR1 and CDR2 are MNHEY and SMNVEV (reference sequence). V was shortened by 6 bases and J by 6 bases, with 11 bases between the two germline ends. This CDR3 has 13 amino acids. CDR3 DNA: TGTGCCAGCAGCCACAGGGAGCCCGGGGAGCTGTTTTTT. This sequence encodes CASSHREPGELFF.

The chain links TRBV27 to TRBJ2-7, with D maybe TRBD1 (6 bases). The CDR3 runs to 14 residues. Germline CDR1 reads MNHEY; CDR2 reads SMNVEV (reference sequence). Trimming removed 5 bases at V and 2 bases at J, with 13 bases between. The CDR3 nucleotides read TGTGCCAGCAGTCTAGACAGGTATGCCTACGAGCAGTACTTC. Residues: CASSLDRYAYEQYF.

The V call is TRBV7-2, the J call TRBJ1-5; the match to TRBD1 covers 7 bases. Germline lookup yields CDR1 SGHTA and CDR2 FQGNSA. V was pared by 3 bases and J by 7 bases, with 3 bases of the junction left unmatched. CDR3 size: 13 residues. The CDR3 here is CASSFRGGQPQHF. DNA for the CDR3: TGTGCCAGCAGCTTCAGGGGGGGCCAGCCCCAGCATTTT.